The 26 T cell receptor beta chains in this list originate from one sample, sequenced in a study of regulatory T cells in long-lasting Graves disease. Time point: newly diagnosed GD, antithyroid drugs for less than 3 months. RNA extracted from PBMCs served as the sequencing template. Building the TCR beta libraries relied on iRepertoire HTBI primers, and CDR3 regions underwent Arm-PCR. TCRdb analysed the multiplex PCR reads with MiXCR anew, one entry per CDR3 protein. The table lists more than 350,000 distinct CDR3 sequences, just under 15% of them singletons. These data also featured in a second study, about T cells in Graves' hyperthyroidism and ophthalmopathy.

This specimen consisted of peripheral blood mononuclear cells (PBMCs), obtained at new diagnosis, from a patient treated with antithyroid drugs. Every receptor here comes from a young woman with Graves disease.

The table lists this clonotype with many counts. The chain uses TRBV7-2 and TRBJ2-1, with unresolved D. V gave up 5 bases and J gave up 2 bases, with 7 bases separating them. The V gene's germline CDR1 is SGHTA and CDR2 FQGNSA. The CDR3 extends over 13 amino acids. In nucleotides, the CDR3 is TGTGCCAGCAGCCCCCCGGCCTACAATGAGCAGTTCTTC. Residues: CASSPPAYNEQFF.

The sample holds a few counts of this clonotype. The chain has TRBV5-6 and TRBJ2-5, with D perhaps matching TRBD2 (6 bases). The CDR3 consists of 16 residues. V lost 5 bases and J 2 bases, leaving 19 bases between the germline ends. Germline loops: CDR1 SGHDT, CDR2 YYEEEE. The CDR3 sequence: CASSYGFGTRQETQYF. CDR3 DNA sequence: TGTGCCAGCAGTTACGGGTTTGGGACTCGGCAAGAGACCCAGTACTTC.

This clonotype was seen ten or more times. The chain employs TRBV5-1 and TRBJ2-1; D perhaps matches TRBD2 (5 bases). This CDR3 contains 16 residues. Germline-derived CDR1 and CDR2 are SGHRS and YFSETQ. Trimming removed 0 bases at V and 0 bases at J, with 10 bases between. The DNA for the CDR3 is TGCGCCAGCAGCTTGGTGGAGGCTAGCTCCTACAATGAGCAGTTCTTC. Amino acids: CASSLVEASSYNEQFF.

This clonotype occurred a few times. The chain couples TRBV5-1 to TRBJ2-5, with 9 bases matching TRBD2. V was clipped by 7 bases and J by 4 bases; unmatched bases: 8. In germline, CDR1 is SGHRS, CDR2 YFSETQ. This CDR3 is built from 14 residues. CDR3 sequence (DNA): TGCGCCAGCCAAAATAGCGGGAGAGGAGAGACCCAGTACTTC. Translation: CASQNSGRGETQYF.

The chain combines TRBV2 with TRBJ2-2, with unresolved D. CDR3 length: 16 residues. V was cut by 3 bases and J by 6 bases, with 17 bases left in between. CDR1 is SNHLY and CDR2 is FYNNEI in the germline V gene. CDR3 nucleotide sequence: TGTGCCAGCAGTGATCTAAGGGCCGCGGACGCCGGGGAGCTGTTTTTT. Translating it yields CASSDLRAADAGELFF.

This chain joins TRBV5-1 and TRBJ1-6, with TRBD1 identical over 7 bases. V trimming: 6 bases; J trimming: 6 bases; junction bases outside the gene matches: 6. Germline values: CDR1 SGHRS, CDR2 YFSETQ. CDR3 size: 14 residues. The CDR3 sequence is CASTSGQSNSPLHF. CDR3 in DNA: TGCGCCAGCACCTCGGGACAGAGTAATTCACCCCTCCACTTT.

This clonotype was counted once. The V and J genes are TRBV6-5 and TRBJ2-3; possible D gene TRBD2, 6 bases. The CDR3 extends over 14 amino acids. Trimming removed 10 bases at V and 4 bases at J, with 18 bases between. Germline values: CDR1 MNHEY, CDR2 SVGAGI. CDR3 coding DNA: TGTGCCACCTCTGTCGGGAGTTTAGCAGATACGCAGTATTTT. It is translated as CATSVGSLADTQYF.

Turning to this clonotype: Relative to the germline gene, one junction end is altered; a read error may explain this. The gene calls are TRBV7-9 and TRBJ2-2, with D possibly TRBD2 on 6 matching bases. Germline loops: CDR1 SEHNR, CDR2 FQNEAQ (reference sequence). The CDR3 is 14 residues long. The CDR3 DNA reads TGTGCCGGCAGCTTTGGAGGGAGGACCGGGGAGCTGTTTTTT. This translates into CAGSFGGRTGELFF.

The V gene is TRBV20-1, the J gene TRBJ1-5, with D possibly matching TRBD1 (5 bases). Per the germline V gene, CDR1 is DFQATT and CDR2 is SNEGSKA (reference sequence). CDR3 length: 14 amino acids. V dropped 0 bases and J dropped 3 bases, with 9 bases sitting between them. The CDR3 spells CSARDSGNNQPQHF. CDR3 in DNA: TGCAGTGCTAGAGATTCAGGGAACAATCAGCCCCAGCATTTT.

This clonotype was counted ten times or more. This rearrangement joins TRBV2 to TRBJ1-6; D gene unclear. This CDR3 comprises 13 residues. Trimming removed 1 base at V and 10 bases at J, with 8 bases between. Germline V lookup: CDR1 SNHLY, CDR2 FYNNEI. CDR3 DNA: TGTGCCAGCAGTGAAGGGGGTGGATCACCCCTCCACTTT. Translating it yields CASSEGGGSPLHF.

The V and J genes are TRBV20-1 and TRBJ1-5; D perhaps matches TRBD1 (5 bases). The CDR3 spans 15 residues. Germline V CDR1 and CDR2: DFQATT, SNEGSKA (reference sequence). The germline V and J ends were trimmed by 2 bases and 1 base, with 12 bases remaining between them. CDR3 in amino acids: CSARPGLASNQPQHF. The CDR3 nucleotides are TGCAGTGCTAGACCGGGACTCGCGAGCAATCAGCCCCAGCATTTT.

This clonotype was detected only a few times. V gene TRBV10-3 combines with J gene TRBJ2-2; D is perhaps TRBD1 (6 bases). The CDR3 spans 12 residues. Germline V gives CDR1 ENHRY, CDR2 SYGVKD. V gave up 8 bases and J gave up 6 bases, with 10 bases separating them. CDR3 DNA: TGTGCCATCGGTTCAGGGGCCGGGGAGCTGTTTTTT. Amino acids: CAIGSGAGELFF.

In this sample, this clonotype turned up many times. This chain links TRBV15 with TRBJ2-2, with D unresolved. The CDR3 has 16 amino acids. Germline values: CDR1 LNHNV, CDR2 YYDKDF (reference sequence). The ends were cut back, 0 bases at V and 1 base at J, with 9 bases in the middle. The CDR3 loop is CATSRDLMGNTGELFF. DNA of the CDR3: TGTGCCACCAGCAGAGATTTAATGGGGAACACCGGGGAGCTGTTTTTT. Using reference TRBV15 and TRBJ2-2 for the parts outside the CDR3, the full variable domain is DAMVIQNPRYQVTQFGKPVTLSCSQTLNHNVMYWYQQKSSQAPKLLFHYYDKDFNNEADTPDNFQSRRPNTSFCFLDIRSPGLGDTAMYLCATSRDLMGNTGELFFGEGSRLTVL.

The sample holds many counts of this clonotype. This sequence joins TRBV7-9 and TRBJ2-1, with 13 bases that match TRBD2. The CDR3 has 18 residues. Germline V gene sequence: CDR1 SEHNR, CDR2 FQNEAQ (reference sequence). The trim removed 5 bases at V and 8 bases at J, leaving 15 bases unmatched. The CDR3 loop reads CASSLPGGLAGFADEQFF. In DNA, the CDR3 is TGTGCCAGCAGCCTACCGGGGGGACTAGCGGGATTCGCCGATGAGCAGTTCTTC.

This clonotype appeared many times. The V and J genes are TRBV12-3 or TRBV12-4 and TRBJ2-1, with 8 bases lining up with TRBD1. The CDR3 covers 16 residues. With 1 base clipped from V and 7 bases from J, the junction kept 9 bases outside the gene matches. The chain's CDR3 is CASSLGFAGQDNEQFF. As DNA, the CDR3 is TGTGCCAGCAGTTTAGGCTTCGCGGGACAGGATAATGAGCAGTTCTTC.

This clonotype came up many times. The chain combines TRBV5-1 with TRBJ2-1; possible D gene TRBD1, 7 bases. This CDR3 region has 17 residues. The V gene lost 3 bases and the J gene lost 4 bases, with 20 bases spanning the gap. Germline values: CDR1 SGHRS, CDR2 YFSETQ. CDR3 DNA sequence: TGCGCCAGCAGCTCAAGCGGAGGAGGGGGCCCTTACAATGAGCAGTTCTTC. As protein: CASSSSGGGGPYNEQFF.

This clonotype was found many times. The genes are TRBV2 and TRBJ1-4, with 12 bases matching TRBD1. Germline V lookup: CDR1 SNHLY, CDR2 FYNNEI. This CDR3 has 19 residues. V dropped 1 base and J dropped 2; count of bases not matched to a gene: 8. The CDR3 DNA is TGTGCCAGCAGTGAAGACGGGACAGGGGGCGCGTCTACTAATGAAAAACTGTTTTTT. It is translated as CASSEDGTGGASTNEKLFF.

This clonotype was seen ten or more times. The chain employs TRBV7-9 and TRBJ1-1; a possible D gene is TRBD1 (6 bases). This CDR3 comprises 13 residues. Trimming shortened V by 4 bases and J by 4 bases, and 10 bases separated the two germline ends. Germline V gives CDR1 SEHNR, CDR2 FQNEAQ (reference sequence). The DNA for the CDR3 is TGTGCCAGCAGCTATAAGGGGGGCACTGAAGCTTTCTTT. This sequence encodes CASSYKGGTEAFF.

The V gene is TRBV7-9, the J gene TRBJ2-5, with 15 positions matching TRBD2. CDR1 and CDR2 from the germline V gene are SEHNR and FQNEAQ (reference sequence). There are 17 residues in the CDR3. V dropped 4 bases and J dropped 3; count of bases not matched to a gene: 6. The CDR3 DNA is TGTGCCAGCAGCTCGGGACTAGCGGGAGGCCCAAAAGAGACCCAGTACTTC. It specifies CASSSGLAGGPKETQYF.

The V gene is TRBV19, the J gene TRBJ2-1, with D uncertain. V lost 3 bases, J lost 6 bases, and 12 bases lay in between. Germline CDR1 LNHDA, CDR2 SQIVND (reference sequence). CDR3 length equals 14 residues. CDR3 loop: CASSMTPRLNEQFF. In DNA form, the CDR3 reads TGTGCCAGTAGTATGACCCCAAGACTCAATGAGCAGTTCTTC.

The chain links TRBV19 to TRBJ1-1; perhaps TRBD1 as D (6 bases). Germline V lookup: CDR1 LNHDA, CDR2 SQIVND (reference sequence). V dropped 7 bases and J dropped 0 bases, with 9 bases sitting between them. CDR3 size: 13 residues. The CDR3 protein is CASKGHLNTEAFF. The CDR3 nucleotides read TGTGCCAGTAAGGGACATTTGAACACTGAAGCTTTCTTT.

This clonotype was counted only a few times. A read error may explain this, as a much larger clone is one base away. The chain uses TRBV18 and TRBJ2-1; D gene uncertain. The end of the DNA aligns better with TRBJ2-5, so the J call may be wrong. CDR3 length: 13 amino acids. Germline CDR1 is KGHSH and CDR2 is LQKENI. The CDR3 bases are TGTGCCAGCTCACCAGCACTGCAAGAGGCCCAGTACTTC. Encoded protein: CASSPALQEAQYF.

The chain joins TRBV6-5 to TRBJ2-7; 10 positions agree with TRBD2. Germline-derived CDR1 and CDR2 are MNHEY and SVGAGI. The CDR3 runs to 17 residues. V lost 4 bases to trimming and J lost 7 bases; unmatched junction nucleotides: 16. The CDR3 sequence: CASSSQTQAGGLPEQYF. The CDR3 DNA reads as TGTGCCAGCAGTTCACAAACCCAAGCGGGAGGGTTACCGGAGCAGTACTTC.

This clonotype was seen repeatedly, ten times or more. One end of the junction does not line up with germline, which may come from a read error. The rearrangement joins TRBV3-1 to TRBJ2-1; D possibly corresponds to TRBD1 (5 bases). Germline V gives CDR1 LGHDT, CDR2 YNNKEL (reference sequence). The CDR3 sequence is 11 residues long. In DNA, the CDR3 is TGTGCCAGCAGCCAAGATGGGGCCAGCTACTTC. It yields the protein CASSQDGASYF.

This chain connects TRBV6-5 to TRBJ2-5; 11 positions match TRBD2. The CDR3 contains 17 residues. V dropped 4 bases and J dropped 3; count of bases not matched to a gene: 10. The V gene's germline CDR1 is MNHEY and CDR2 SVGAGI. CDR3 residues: CASSFSGGSGREETQYF. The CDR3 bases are TGTGCCAGCAGTTTTTCCGGTGGTAGCGGGAGGGAAGAGACCCAGTACTTC.

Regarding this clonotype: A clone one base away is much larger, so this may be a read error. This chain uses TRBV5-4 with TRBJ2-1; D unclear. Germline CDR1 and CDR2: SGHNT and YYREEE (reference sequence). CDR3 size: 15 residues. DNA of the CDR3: TGTGCCAGCAGCTTGAGTTCCTATTCCTGCAATGAGCAGTTCTTC. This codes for CASSLSSYSCNEQFF.